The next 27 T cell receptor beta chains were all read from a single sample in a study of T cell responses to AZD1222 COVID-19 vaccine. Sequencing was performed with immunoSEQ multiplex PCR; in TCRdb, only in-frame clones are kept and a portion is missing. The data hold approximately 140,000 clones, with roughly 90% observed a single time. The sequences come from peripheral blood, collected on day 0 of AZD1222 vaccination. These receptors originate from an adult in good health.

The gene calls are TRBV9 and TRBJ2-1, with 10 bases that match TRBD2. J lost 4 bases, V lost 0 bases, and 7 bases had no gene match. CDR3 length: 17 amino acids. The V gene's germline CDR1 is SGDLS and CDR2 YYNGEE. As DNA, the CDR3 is TGTGCCAGCAGCGTAGAATCCGAACTAGCGGGGTACAATGAGCAGTTCTTC. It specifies CASSVESELAGYNEQFF.

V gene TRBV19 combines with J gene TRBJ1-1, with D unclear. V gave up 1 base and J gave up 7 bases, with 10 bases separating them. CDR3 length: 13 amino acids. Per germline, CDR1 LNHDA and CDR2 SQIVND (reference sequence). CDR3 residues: CASSIGVRNEAFF. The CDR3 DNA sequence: TGTGCCAGTAGTATAGGGGTTAGAAATGAAGCTTTCTTT.

The CDR3 DNA sequence: TGTGCCAGCAGTTACGGCGGCGTAGCACAAGGATTCGAGCAGTTCTTC. The encoded protein is CASSYGGVAQGFEQFF. The chain carries TRBV6-2 or TRBV6-3 and TRBJ2-1; D call uncertain. The CDR3 covers 16 residues. Germline V CDR1 and CDR2: MNHEY, SVGEGT. The V end lost 2 bases, the J end lost 10 bases, and 21 bases lay between the germline ends.

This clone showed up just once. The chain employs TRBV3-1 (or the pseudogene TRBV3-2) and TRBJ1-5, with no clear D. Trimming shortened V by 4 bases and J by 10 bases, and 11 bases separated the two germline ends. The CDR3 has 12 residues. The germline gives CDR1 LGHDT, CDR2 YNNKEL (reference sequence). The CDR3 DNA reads TGTGCCAGCAGCCTGCAGCCGGGACCCCAGCATTTT. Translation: CASSLQPGPQHF.

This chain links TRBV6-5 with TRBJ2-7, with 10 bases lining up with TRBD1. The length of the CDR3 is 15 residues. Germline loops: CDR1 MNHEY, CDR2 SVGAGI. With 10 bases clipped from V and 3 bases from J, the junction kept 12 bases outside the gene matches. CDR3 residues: CATSLAGQGNYEQYF. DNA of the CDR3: TGTGCCACCTCATTGGCGGGACAGGGGAACTACGAGCAGTACTTC.

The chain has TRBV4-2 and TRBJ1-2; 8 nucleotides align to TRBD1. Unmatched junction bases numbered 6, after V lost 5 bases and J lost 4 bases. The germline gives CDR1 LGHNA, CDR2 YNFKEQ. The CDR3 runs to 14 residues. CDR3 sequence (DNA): TGTGCCAGCAGCAACCAGGGGGCTGGCTATGGCTACACCTTC. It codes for CASSNQGAGYGYTF.

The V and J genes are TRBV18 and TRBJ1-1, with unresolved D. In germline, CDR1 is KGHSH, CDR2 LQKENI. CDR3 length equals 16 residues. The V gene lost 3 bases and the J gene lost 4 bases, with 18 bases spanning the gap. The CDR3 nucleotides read TGTGCCAGCTCACCTGACGACCGTAAGGTAATCACTGAAGCTTTCTTT. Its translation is CASSPDDRKVITEAFF.

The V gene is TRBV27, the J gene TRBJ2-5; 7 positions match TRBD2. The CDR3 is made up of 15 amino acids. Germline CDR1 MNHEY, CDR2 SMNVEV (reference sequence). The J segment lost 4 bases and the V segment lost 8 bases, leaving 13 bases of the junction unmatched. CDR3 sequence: CASRRGKVPGETQYF. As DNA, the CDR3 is TGTGCCAGCCGGCGGGGGAAGGTCCCCGGAGAGACCCAGTACTTC.

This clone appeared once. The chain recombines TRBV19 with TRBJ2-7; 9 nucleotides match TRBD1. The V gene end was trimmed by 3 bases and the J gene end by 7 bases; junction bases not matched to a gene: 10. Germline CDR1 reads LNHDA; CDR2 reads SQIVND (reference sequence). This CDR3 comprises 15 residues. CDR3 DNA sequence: TGTGCCAGTAGTATCGTCACAGGGGGCTTCGGGGAGCAGTACTTC. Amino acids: CASSIVTGGFGEQYF.

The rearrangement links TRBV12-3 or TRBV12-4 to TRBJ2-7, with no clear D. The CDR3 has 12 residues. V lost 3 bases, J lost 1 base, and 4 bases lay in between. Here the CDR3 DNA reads TGTGCCAGCAGTTTGCTGTCCTACGAGCAGTACTTC. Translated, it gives CASSLLSYEQYF.

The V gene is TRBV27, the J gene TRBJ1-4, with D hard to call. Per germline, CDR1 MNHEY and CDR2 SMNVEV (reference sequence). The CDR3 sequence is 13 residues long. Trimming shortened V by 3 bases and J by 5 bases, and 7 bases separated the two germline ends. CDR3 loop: CASSLRVNEKLFF. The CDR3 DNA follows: TGTGCCAGCAGTTTGAGGGTAAATGAAAAACTGTTTTTT.

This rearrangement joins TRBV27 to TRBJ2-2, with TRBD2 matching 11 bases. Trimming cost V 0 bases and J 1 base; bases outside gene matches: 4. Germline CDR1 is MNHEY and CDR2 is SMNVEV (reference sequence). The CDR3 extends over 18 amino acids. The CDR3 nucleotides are TGTGCCAGCAGTTTATCGGCTAGCGGGGGGATGAACACCGGGGAGCTGTTTTTT. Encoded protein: CASSLSASGGMNTGELFF.

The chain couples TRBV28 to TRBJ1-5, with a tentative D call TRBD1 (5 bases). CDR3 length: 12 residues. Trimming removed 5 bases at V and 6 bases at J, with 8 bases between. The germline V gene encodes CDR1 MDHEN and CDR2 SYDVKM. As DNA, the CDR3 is TGTGCCAGCAGTGGGGGTAGTCAGCCCCAGCATTTT. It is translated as CASSGGSQPQHF.

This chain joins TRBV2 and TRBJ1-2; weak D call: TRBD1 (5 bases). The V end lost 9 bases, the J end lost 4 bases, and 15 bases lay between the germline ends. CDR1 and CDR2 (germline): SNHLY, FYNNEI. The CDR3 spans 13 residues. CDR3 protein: CASRSGSFYGYTF. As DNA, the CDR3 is TGTGCCAGTAGATCAGGGTCCTTCTATGGCTACACCTTC.

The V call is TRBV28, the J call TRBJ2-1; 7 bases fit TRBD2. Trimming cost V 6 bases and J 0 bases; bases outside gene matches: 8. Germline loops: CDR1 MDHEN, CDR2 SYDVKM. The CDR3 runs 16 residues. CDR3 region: CASSALADSSYNEQFF. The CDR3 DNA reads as TGTGCCAGCAGCGCTCTAGCGGATAGCTCCTACAATGAGCAGTTCTTC.

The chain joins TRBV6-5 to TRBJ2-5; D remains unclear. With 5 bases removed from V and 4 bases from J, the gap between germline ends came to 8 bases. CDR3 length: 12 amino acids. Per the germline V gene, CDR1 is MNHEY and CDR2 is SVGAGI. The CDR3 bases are TGTGCCAGCAGTCCACCGGGAGAGACCCAGTACTTC. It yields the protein CASSPPGETQYF.

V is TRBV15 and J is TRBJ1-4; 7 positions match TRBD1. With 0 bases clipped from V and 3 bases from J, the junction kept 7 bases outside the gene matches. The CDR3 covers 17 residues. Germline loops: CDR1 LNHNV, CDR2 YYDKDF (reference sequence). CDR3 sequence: CATSRDPSGTANEKLFF. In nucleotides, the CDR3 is TGTGCCACCAGCAGAGATCCAAGCGGGACAGCTAATGAAAAACTGTTTTTT.

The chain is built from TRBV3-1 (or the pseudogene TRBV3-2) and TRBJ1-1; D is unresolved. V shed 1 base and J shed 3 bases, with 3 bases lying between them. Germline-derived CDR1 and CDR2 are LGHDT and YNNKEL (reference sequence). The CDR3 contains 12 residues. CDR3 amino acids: CASSQGHTEAFF. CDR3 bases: TGTGCCAGCAGCCAAGGCCACACTGAAGCTTTCTTT.

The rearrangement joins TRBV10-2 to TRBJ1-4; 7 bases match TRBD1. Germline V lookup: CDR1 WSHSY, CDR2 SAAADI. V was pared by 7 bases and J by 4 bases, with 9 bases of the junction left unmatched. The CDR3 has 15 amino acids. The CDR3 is CASTEGQTLNEKLFF. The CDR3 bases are TGCGCCAGCACCGAGGGACAGACCCTTAATGAAAAACTGTTTTTT.

CDR3 sequence (DNA): TGCAGTTCTGGGGAAAATGAAAAACTGTTTTTT. It encodes CSSGENEKLFF. The rearrangement uses TRBV20-1 and TRBJ1-4; D remains ambiguous. CDR1 is DFQATT and CDR2 is SNEGSKA in the germline V gene (reference sequence). The CDR3 runs to 11 residues. Trimming cost V 8 bases and J 5 bases, with 9 bases left between them.

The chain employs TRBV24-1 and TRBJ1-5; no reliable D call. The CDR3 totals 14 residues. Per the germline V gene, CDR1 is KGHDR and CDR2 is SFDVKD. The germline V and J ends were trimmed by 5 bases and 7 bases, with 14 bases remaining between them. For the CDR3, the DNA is TGTGCCACCAGTGGAGGACGTTCTCTGCAGCCCCAGCATTTT. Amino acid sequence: CATSGGRSLQPQHF.

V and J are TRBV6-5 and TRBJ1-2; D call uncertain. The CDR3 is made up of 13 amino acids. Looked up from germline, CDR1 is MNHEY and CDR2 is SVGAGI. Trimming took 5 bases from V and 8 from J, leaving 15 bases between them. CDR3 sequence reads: CASSLTLVGGYTF. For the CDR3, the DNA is TGTGCCAGCAGTCTTACTCTCGTGGGGGGCTACACCTTC.

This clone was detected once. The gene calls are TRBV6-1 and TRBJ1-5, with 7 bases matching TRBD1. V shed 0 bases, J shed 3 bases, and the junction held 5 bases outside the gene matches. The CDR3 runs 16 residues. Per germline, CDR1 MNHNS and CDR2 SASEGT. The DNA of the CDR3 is TGTGCCAGCAGTGAAGCTCTCAGGGGGATCAATCAGCCCCAGCATTTT. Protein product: CASSEALRGINQPQHF.

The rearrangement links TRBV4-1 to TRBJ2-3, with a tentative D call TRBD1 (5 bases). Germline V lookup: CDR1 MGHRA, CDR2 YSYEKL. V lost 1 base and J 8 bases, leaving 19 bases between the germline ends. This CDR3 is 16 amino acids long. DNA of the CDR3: TGCGCCAGCAGCCAAGGGCAGGGCTTGGTTATAGGTACGCAGTATTTT. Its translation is CASSQGQGLVIGTQYF.

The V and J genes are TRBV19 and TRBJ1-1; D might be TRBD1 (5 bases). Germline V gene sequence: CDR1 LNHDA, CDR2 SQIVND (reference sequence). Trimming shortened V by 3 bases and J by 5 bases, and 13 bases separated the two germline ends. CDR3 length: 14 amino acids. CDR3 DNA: TGTGCCAGTAGTATGCAGGGAGTCCGGACTGAAGCTTTCTTT. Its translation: CASSMQGVRTEAFF.

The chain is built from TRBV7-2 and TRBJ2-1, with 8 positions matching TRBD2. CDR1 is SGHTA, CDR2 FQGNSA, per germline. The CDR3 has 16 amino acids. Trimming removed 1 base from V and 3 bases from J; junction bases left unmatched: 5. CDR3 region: CASSLESSGRYNEQFF. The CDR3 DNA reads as TGTGCCAGCAGCTTAGAGTCTAGCGGGCGCTACAATGAGCAGTTCTTC.

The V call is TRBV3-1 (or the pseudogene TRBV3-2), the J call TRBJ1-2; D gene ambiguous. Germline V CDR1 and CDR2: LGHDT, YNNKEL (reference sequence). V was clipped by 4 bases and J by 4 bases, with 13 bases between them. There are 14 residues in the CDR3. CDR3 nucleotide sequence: TGTGCCAGCAGCCCCGGTCCAGTTCCCTATGGCTACACCTTC. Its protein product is CASSPGPVPYGYTF.